These 18 T cell receptor beta chains originate from one sample sequenced in a study of T cells in Graves' hyperthyroidism and ophthalmopathy. RNA transcripts served as the template for amplifying TCR beta CDR3 regions. First-round RT-PCR targeting the TCR CDR3 was performed with the HTBI primer set. TCRdb re-analysed the multiplex PCR reads in MiXCR, keeping a single row per CDR3 protein. Of around 600,000 distinct CDR3 sequences listed, approximately 14% were seen once; the top ten hold around 7.8%. Sequenced sample: blood. These receptors all come from a woman aged 25 to 39 with Graves' hyperthyroidism.

This clonotype was detected many times. The V gene is TRBV11-1, the J gene TRBJ2-2; 10 bases match TRBD1. The germline CDR1 and CDR2 sequences are SGHAT and FQDESV (reference sequence). This CDR3 has 15 amino acids. After removal of 3 bases from V and 7 bases from J, the junction contained 5 bases not matched to a gene. The DNA of the CDR3 is TGTGCCAGCAGCTTGGACAGGGGGAGGAGCGGGGAGCTGTTTTTT. Its protein product is CASSLDRGRSGELFF.

At least ten counts were recorded for this clonotype. The gene calls are TRBV20-1 and TRBJ1-2, with 7 bases lining up with TRBD1. Trimming at V came to 5 bases and at J to 3 bases, leaving 9 bases not matched to a gene. The CDR3 loop spans 14 amino acids. CDR1 and CDR2 (germline): DFQATT, SNEGSKA (reference sequence). Written as DNA, the CDR3 is TGCAGTGCTCAAGGGGGACAGCGGGACTATGGCTACACCTTC. It specifies CSAQGGQRDYGYTF.

V gene TRBV3-1 combines with J gene TRBJ2-7, with a tentative D call TRBD2 (5 bases). The germline V and J ends were trimmed by 0 bases and 3 bases, with 18 bases remaining between them. Germline CDR1 and CDR2: LGHDT and YNNKEL (reference sequence). The CDR3 has 17 residues. The CDR3 DNA reads TGTGCCAGCAGCCAAGATATCTCCGGGATAGCTTTCTACGAGCAGTACTTC. It yields the protein CASSQDISGIAFYEQYF.

This clonotype came up many times. The chain is built from TRBV6-1 and TRBJ1-4; 11 nucleotides match TRBD1. This CDR3 spans 14 amino acids. After removal of 5 bases from V and 8 bases from J, the junction contained 4 bases not matched to a gene. CDR1 and CDR2 from the germline V gene are MNHNS and SASEGT. CDR3 loop: CASSRGQGDEKLFF. The CDR3 DNA sequence: TGTGCCAGCAGTAGGGGACAGGGGGACGAAAAACTGTTTTTT.

This clonotype was seen many times. Here the CDR3 reads CASRSSREQYF. The CDR3 DNA sequence: TGTGCCAGCAGGTCGAGCCGGGAGCAGTACTTC. The gene calls are TRBV28 and TRBJ2-7; no definite D call. The length of the CDR3 is 11 residues. Germline CDR1 MDHEN, CDR2 SYDVKM. Trimming left V 6 bases short and J 7 bases short, with 10 bases between.

This clonotype was seen a handful of times. The V and J genes are TRBV10-2 and TRBJ2-3; TRBD2 matches 11 bases. Germline V CDR1 and CDR2: WSHSY, SAAADI. Trimming cost V 7 bases and J 10 bases; bases outside gene matches: 25. The CDR3 has 19 residues. CDR3 in DNA: TGCGCCAGCACGAACCTCTACTCCGCCCTAACTAGCGGGAGCGATCCGCAGTATTTT. Translated: CASTNLYSALTSGSDPQYF.

At least ten counts were recorded for this clonotype. The CDR3 nucleotides are TGTGCCAGCAGCTCGGGACTAGCGGGAGTGGGGGGGAGGTTTAATGAGCAGTTCTTC. Its protein product is CASSSGLAGVGGRFNEQFF. This chain links TRBV11-1 with TRBJ2-1; TRBD2 matches at 14 bases. Trimming removed 4 bases from V and 7 bases from J; junction bases left unmatched: 15. The CDR3 is 19 residues long. Looked up from germline, CDR1 is SGHAT and CDR2 is FQDESV (reference sequence).

The table lists this clonotype with a few counts. The chain joins TRBV15 to TRBJ1-5; 8 bases agree with TRBD1. There are 15 residues in the CDR3. The germline gives CDR1 LNHNV, CDR2 YYDKDF (reference sequence). The junction had 7 bases not matched to a gene; V was cut back by 4 bases and J by 5 bases. The CDR3 here is CATSNGQGQDQPQHF. The CDR3 DNA sequence: TGTGCCACCAGCAACGGACAGGGTCAGGATCAGCCCCAGCATTTT.

This clonotype was observed at least ten times. The chain links TRBV30 to TRBJ1-1; 7 nucleotides line up with TRBD1. CDR3 size: 14 residues. The V gene end was trimmed by 2 bases and the J gene end by 6 bases; junction bases not matched to a gene: 9. Germline CDR1 reads GTSNPN; CDR2 reads SVGIG (reference sequence). The DNA of the CDR3 is TGTGCCTGGAGTCAGGACAGGATTTCGGCTGAAGCTTTCTTT. This gives the protein CAWSQDRISAEAFF.

This clonotype was counted a few times. The rearrangement uses TRBV4-1 and TRBJ1-1; no definite D call. Trimming stripped 3 bases from V and 7 bases from J, with 12 bases between. Per the germline V gene, CDR1 is MGHRA and CDR2 is YSYEKL. This CDR3 is 13 amino acids long. The DNA for the CDR3 is TGCGCCAGCAGCCAGGCGGTCTTTGGTGAAGCTTTCTTT. This gives the protein CASSQAVFGEAFF.

This clonotype was detected a few times. The rearrangement links TRBV6-2 or TRBV6-3 to TRBJ2-2; D gene ambiguous. This CDR3 is built from 12 residues. V was cut by 6 bases and J by 7 bases, with 9 bases left in between. Germline V gene lookup returns CDR1 MNHEY and CDR2 SVGEGT. The CDR3 sequence: CASSRIGGELFF. The CDR3 nucleotides read TGTGCCAGCAGCCGGATTGGCGGGGAGCTGTTTTTT.

This clonotype was counted many times. The CDR3: CASRVTSLKETQYF. CDR3 sequence (DNA): TGTGCCAGCAGGGTGACTAGTCTGAAAGAGACCCAGTACTTC. V and J are TRBV6-1 and TRBJ2-5; a possible D gene is TRBD2 (6 bases). The CDR3 runs 14 residues. The V end was cut by 6 bases, the J end by 3 bases, with 14 bases between. Germline-derived CDR1 and CDR2 are MNHNS and SASEGT.

This clonotype came up a few times. The chain links TRBV14 to TRBJ1-2, with 12 bases identical to TRBD1. The CDR3 is made up of 15 amino acids. Germline lookup yields CDR1 SGHDN and CDR2 FVKESK. V gave up 1 base and J gave up 8 bases; unmatched junction bases: 5. CDR3 sequence: CASSQAGTGGRGYTF. The CDR3 bases are TGTGCCAGCAGCCAAGCCGGGACAGGGGGCAGAGGCTACACCTTC.

In this sample, this clonotype turned up a few times. The genes are TRBV6-1 and TRBJ1-1; 10 bases map to TRBD1. CDR1 and CDR2 (germline): MNHNS, SASEGT. This CDR3 spans 16 amino acids. Unmatched junction bases numbered 6, after V lost 5 bases and J lost 0 bases. This CDR3 reads CASSLTGGSMNTEAFF. CDR3 coding DNA: TGTGCCAGCAGTTTGACAGGGGGCTCAATGAACACTGAAGCTTTCTTT.

This sequence joins TRBV5-1 and TRBJ1-1; 7 nucleotides line up with TRBD1. The CDR3 sequence is 17 residues long. Germline values: CDR1 SGHRS, CDR2 YFSETQ. J gave up 1 base and V 3 bases, and 12 bases lay outside the gene matches. Written as DNA, the CDR3 is TGCGCCAGCAGCTACGCGGGACAGTCCTTTTCGAACACTGAAGCTTTCTTT. Translating gives CASSYAGQSFSNTEAFF. Filled out from reference TRBV5-1 and TRBJ1-1, the complete variable domain reads KAGVTQTPRYLIKTRGQQVTLSCSPISGHRSVSWYQQTPGQGLQFLFEYFSETQRNKGNFPGRFSGRQFSNSRSEMNVSTLELGDSALYLCASSYAGQSFSNTEAFFGQGTRLTVV.

This clonotype has at least ten counts. This rearrangement joins TRBV6-2 or TRBV6-3 to TRBJ1-5, with D perhaps TRBD1 (5 bases). This CDR3 spans 13 amino acids. Trimming removed 2 bases at V and 4 bases at J, with 6 bases between. From germline, CDR1 is MNHEY and CDR2 SVGEGT. CDR3 DNA: TGTGCCAGCAGTTACGAGGGGAATCAGCCCCAGCATTTT. It encodes CASSYEGNQPQHF.

The chain combines TRBV27 with TRBJ2-1; D is unclear. The CDR3 sequence is 13 residues long. V was trimmed by 0 bases and J by 8 bases, leaving 8 bases between them. Germline V lookup: CDR1 MNHEY, CDR2 SMNVEV (reference sequence). The CDR3 reads CASSLSIGDEQFF. For the CDR3, the DNA is TGTGCCAGCAGTTTATCGATCGGAGATGAGCAGTTCTTC.

This sequence joins TRBV24-1 and TRBJ2-3; D gene ambiguous. CDR3 length equals 14 residues. V shed 4 bases and J shed 7 bases, with 14 bases lying between them. Germline V CDR1 and CDR2: KGHDR, SFDVKD. The CDR3 here is CATSEPAPANTQYF. The DNA of the CDR3 is TGTGCCACCAGTGAACCAGCCCCCGCAAATACGCAGTATTTT.